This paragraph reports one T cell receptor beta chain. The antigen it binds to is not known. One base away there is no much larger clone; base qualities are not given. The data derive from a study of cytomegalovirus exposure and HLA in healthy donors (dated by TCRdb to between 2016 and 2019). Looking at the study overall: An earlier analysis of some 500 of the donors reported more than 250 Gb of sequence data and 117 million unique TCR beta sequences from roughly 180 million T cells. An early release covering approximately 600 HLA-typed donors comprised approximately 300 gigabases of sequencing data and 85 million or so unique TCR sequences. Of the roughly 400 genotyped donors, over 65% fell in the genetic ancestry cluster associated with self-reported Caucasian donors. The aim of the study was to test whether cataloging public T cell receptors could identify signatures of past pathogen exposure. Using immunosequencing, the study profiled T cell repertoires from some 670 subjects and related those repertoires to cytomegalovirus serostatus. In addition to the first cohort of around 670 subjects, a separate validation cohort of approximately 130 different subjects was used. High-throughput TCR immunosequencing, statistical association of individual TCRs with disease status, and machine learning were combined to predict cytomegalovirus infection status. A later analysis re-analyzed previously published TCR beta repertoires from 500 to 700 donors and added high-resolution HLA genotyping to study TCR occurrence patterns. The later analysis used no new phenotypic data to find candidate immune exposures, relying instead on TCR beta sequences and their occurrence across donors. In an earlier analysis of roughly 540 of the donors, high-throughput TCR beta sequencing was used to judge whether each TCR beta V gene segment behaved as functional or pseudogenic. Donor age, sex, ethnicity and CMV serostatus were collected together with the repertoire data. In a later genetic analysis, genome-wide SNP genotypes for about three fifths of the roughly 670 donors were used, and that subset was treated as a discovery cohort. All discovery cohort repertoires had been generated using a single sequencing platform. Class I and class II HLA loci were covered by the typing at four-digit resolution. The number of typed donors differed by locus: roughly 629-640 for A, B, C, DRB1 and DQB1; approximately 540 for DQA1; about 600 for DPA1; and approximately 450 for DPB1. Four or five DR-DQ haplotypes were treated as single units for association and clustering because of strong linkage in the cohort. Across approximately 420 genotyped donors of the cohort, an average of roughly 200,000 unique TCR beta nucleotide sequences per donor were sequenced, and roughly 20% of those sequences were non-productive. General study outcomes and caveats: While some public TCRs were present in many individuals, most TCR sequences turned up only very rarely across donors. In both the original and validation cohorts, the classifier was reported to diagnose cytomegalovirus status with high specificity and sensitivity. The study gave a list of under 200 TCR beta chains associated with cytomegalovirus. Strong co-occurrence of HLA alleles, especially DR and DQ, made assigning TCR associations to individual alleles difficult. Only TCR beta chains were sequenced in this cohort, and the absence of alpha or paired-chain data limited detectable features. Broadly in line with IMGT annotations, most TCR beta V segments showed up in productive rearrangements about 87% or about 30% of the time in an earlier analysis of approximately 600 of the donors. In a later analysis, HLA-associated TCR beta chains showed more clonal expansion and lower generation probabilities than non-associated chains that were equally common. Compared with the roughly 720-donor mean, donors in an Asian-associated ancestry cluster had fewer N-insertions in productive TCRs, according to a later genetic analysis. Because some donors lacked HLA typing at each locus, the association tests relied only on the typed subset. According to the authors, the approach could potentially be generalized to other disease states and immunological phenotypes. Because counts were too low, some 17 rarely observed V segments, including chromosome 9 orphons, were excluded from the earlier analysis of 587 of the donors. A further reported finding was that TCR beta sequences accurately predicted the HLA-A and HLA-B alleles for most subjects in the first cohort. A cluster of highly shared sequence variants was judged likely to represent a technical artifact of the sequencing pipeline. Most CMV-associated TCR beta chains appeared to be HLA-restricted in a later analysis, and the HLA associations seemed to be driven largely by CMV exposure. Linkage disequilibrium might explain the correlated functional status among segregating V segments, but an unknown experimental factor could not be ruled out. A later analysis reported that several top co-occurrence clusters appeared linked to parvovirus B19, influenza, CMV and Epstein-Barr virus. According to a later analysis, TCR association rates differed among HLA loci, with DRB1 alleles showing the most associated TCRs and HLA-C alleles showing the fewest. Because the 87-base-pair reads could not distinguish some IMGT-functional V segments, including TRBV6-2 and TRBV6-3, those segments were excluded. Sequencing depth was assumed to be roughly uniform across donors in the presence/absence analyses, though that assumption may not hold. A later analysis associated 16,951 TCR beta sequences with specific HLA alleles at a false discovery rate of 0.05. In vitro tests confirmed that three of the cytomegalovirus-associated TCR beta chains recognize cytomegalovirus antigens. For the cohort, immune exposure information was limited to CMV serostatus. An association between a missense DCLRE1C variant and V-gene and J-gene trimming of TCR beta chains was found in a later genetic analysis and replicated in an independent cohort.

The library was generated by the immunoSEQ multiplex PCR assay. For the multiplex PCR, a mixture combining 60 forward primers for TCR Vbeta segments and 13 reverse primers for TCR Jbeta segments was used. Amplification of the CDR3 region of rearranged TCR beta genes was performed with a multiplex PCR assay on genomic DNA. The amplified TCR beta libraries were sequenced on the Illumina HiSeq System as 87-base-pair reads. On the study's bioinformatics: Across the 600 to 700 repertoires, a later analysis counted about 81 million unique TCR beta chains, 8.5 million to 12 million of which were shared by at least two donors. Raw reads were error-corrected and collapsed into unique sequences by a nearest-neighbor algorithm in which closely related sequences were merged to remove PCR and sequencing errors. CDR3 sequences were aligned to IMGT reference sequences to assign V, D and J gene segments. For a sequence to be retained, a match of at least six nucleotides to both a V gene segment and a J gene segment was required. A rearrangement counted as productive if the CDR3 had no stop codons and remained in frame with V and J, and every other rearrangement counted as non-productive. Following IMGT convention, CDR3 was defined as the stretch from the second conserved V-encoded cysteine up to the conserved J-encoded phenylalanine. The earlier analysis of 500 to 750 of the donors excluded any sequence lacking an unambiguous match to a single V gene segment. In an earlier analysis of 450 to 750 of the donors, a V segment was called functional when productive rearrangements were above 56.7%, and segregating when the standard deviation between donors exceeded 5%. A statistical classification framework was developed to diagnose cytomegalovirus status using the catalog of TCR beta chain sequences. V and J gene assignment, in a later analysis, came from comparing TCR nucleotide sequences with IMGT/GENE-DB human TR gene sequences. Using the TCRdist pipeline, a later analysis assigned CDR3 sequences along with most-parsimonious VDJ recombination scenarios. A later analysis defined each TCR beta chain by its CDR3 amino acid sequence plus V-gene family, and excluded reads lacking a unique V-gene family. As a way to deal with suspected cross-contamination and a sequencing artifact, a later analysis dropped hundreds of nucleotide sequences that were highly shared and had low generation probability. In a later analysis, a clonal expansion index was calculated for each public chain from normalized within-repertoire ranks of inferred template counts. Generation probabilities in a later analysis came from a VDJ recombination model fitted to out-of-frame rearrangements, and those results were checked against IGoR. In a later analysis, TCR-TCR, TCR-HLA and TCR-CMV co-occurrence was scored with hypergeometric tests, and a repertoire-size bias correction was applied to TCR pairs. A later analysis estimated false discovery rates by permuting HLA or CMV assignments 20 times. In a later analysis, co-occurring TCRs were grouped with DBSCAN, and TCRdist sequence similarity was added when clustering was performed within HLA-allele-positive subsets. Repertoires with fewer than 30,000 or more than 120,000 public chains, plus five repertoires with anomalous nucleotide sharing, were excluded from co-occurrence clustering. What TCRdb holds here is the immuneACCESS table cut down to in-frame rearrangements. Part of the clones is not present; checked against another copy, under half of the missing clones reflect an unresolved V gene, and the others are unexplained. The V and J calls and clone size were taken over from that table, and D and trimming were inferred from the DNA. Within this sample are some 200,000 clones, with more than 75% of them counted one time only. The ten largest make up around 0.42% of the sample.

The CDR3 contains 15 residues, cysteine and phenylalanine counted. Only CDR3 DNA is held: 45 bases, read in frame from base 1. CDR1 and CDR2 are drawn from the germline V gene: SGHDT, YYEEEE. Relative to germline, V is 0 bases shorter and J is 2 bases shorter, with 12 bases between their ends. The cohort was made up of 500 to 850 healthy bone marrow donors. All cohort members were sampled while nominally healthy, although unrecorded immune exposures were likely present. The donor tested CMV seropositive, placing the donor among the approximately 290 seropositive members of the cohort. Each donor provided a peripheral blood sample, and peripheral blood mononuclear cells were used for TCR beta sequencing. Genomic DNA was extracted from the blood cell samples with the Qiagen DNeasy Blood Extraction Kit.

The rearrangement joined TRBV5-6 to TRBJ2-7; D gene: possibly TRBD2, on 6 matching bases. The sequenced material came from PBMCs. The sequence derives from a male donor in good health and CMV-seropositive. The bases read TGTGCCAGCAGCTTGGTGCGGGAACGGGCCTACGAGCAGTACTTC. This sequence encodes CASSLVRERAYEQYF.